The 10 T cell receptor beta chains given below trace back to one sample, sequenced in a study of tumor-infiltrating lymphocytes in primary liver carcinoma. DNA and RNA were both co-extracted from approximately 20-30 mg of bulk tissue that had not been sorted. With around 490 ng total RNA as template and a constant-region primer, TCR beta cDNA was made. Three-round nested multiplex PCR performed with slightly modified ARM-PCR produced the TCR beta libraries. TRBV1-TRBV30 forward primers paired with a C-beta reverse primer were used in the first two PCR rounds, which ran approximately 10 cycles each. TCRdb reanalysed the multiplex PCR reads using MiXCR and keeps one entry per CDR3 protein. The sample yields roughly 22,000 distinct CDR3 sequences, 80% seen once. The sequenced sample consisted of liver tumor tissue from sampling region 2. Subset specified: tumor region T2, inferior pole. The receptors were gathered from a woman in her 30s with primary liver carcinoma and hepatitis B virus infection.

Of note for this clonotype: Germline and junction disagree at one end, which may indicate a read error. V usage is TRBV7-8 and J usage is TRBJ2-7, with 8 bases lining up with TRBD1. The CDR3 extends over 15 amino acids. Per germline, CDR1 SGHVS and CDR2 FQNEAQ. The CDR3 protein is CAISYPGQVLDEQYF. For the CDR3, the DNA is TGTGCCATCAGCTACCCGGGACAGGTGCTCGACGAGCAGTACTTC.

There are a few counts of this clonotype. This chain connects TRBV15 to TRBJ1-5; D is possibly TRBD1 (5 bases). The ends were cut back, 4 bases at V and 1 base at J, with 8 bases in the middle. CDR3 length equals 14 residues. Germline CDR1 is LNHNV and CDR2 is YYDKDF (reference sequence). The CDR3 sequence is CATSTRDSNQPQHF. CDR3 DNA: TGTGCCACCAGCACCAGGGACAGCAATCAGCCCCAGCATTTT.

About this clonotype: The junction departs from germline at one end; a sequencing error may be responsible. This chain connects TRBV28 to TRBJ1-5; no reliable D call. CDR1 and CDR2 from the germline V gene are MDHEN and SYDVKM. The CDR3 loop spans 17 amino acids. CDR3 amino acids: CASSPFTGGCSNQAQHF. The CDR3 nucleotides read TGTGCCAGCAGTCCGTTCACGGGAGGATGCTCCAATCAGGCCCAGCATTTT.

Points on this clonotype: This CDR3 is missing its conserved last phenylalanine or tryptophan, likely due to a read error. The chain couples TRBV7-8 to TRBJ1-1, with 10 bases fitting TRBD1. The CDR3 is 18 amino acids. Looked up from germline, CDR1 is SGHVS and CDR2 is FQNEAQ. The CDR3 region is CTSTKYSGTGVINTEAFL. The CDR3 DNA sequence: TGTACCAGCACTAAGTATTCGGGGACAGGGGTCATAAACACTGAAGCTTTCCTT.

Worth noting for this clonotype: Since the CDR3 does not end with the conserved phenylalanine or tryptophan, this likely comes from a read error. The gene calls are TRBV20-1 and TRBJ2-7; D is perhaps TRBD2 (5 bases). The germline V gene encodes CDR1 DFQATT and CDR2 SNEGSKA (reference sequence). This CDR3 contains 14 residues. CDR3 in amino acids: CSARASRFPYKQYL. The CDR3, as DNA: TGCAGTGCTAGAGCTAGCAGATTCCCCTACAAGCAGTACTTG.

Turning to this clonotype: The missing conserved phenylalanine or tryptophan at the end of this CDR3 makes a read error likely. The chain carries TRBV4-1 and TRBJ1-2, with D tentatively TRBD1 (5 bases). This CDR3 is 14 amino acids long. Per germline, CDR1 MGHRA and CDR2 YSYEKL. The CDR3 DNA sequence: TGCACCAGCAGCCTAACCAAGGGGATTGAGGGCTACACCATC. Translating it yields CTSSLTKGIEGYTI.

In the case of this clonotype: A read error may account for a junction end that differs from germline. The rearrangement links TRBV6-5 to TRBJ2-7; the match to TRBD1 covers 9 bases. From germline, CDR1 is MNHEY and CDR2 SVGAGI. The CDR3 is 16 amino acids. The CDR3 here is CVSNRGQGLSTYDQYF. The CDR3 DNA follows: TGTGTCAGCAACCGTGGACAGGGGCTATCAACCTACGACCAGTACTTC.

Note on this clonotype: As the CDR3 is not closed by the conserved phenylalanine or tryptophan, this likely results from a read error. V and J are TRBV6-5 and TRBJ1-1; D remains ambiguous. The CDR3 consists of 16 residues. Germline V gene sequence: CDR1 MNHEY, CDR2 SVGAGI. CDR3 sequence: CVSSYGVSGRGTEAFL. DNA for the CDR3: TGTGTCAGCAGTTACGGGGTCAGCGGAAGAGGAACTGAAGCTTTCTTA.

In this sample, this clonotype is large. V gene TRBV29-1 combines with J gene TRBJ2-1, with 7 bases fitting TRBD1. This CDR3 region has 13 residues. V gave up 7 bases and J gave up 6 bases; unmatched junction bases: 9. The germline V gene has CDR1 SQVTM and CDR2 ANQGSEA. In nucleotides, the CDR3 is TGCAGCGCCGGAAGACAGGGAACCAATGAGCAGTTCTTC. Translation gives CSAGRQGTNEQFF.

A remark on this clonotype: The conserved final phenylalanine or tryptophan is absent from the CDR3, which likely points to a read error. The rearrangement links TRBV6-5 to TRBJ2-2; 8 nucleotides agree with TRBD1. The CDR3 consists of 15 residues. CDR1 and CDR2 from the germline V gene are MNHEY and SVGAGI. The CDR3 region has the DNA TGTACCAGCAGTCTGCGGACAGGGTTCACAGGGGAGCTGTTTATT. Translation: CTSSLRTGFTGELFI.